This is a list of T cell receptor beta chains from one sample in a study of tumor-infiltrating lymphocytes in primary liver carcinoma. In TCRdb, the multiplex PCR reads were re-called with MiXCR into one record per CDR3 protein. The repertoire consists of some 120,000 distinct CDR3 sequences, with around 60% occurring once and the leading ten covering 7.5% to 9%. Source material: liver tumor tissue from sampling region 3. The receptor source for this set is a woman aged 60-75 years with primary liver carcinoma and hepatitis B virus infection. Each CDR3 is given with its conserved first and last residue. The D gene is left open where the match is weak. Some rows have no size entry. The others give once, few or many, or a class for an expanded clone.

j_call clone_size v_call d_call cdr3_nt cdr3_aa
TRBJ2-3 few TRBV14 NA TGTGCCAGCAGCCAAGTTTGGGGAGATACGCAGTATTTT CASSQVWGDTQYF
TRBJ2-3 NA TRBV6-1 NA TGTGCCAGCAGTGACCTACATGCGACAGGGAGGGTTCAAGATACGCAGTATTTT CASSDLHATGRVQDTQYF
TRBJ2-7 NA TRBV11-2 NA TGTGCCATCAGCCGTGACAGGACCTCGGACGAGCAGTACTTC CAISRDRTSDEQYF
TRBJ2-7 NA TRBV21-1 NA TGTGCCAGCAGCAAAGGGACAGGGGGCTACGAGCAGTACTTC CASSKGTGGYEQYF
TRBJ2-5 NA TRBV30 NA TGTGCCTGGAGAAGAGGGGGGCTCGAGACCCAGTACTTC CAWRRGGLETQYF
TRBJ2-1 NA TRBV10-3 TRBD2 TGTGCCATCAGTGGTCGGGCGGGAGAACGGAATGAGCAGTTCTTC CAISGRAGERNEQFF
TRBJ2-3 NA TRBV28 TRBD2 TGTGCCAGCAGTTTAGGGACTAGCGGGAGACTTTCCACAGATACGCAGTATTTT CASSLGTSGRLSTDTQYF
TRBJ2-2 NA TRBV11-2 NA TGTGCTAGCAGCCCACCGCAAGGACCGACCGGGGAGCTGTCTTTT CASSPPQGPTGELSF
TRBJ1-2 NA TRBV4-2 NA TGTACCAGTAGCTTTCGGGAAAACTATGGCTACACCTTC CTSSFRENYGYTF
TRBJ2-7 NA TRBV11-2 TRBD2 TGTGCCAGCAGCACCCTACAGGGGGCGGGACTAGCGGGAGCGATCTACGGGCGGTACTTC CASSTLQGAGLAGAIYGRYF
TRBJ2-3 NA TRBV11-3 NA TGTGCCAGCAGCTCTCGGAGTAGCCCAGATACGCAGTATTTT CASSSRSSPDTQYF
TRBJ2-2 NA TRBV11-2 NA TGTACCGGCAGCCGTCAAGCGTGGTTAGTAGTCACCGGGGAGCTGTTTTTT CTGSRQAWLVVTGELFF
TRBJ2-4 NA TRBV11-1 TRBD2 TGTACCAGCAGCTTAGGCGGGAGTGTCGAAAACATTCAGTACTTC CTSSLGGSVENIQYF
TRBJ2-3 NA TRBV11-2 TRBD1 TGTGCAAGCAGCTTCGGGACAGGGTTCATAGATACGCAGTATTTT CASSFGTGFIDTQYF
TRBJ2-3 many TRBV14 NA TGTGCCAGCAGCCAAGATTGGGACTCTCTCCCTACGCAGTATTTT CASSQDWDSLPTQYF
TRBJ2-2 once TRBV11-2 NA TGTGCCAACAGCGACGGATGTAACACGAACACCGGGGAGCTGTTTTTT CANSDGCNTNTGELFF
TRBJ2-4 NA TRBV19 NA TGTGCCAGTAGTATATCGAGGGAGGTAAACATTCAGTACTTC CASSISREVNIQYF
TRBJ1-2 once TRBV29-1 NA TGCAGCGTTGCAACGGGGGCCCGCTACGGCTACACCTTC CSVATGARYGYTF
TRBJ2-4 NA TRBV29-1 NA TGTGGCGTTGAGATTGGAAACATTCAGTACTTC CGVEIGNIQYF
TRBJ1-2 few TRBV29-1 NA TGCAGCGTTGAGTCCCTTGGCTATGGCTACATCTTC CSVESLGYGYIF
TRBJ2-7 NA TRBV6-2/TRBV6-3 NA TGTGCCAGCAGTGAGGACCGTTTCGCCAGCTCCTACGAGCAGTACTTC CASSEDRFASSYEQYF
TRBJ1-1 NA TRBV2 NA TGTGCCTGCAGTGAACAGGGAACCAGGAACACTGAAGCTTTCTTT CACSEQGTRNTEAFF
TRBJ2-7 NA TRBV6-5 NA TGTGCTATCAGTTCCTCACTTACCTACGAGCAGTACTTC CAISSSLTYEQYF
TRBJ2-7 many TRBV10-2 TRBD2 TGCGCCAGCAGTGAGTTGGGACTAGCGTACGAGCAGTACTTC CASSELGLAYEQYF
TRBJ2-1 NA TRBV28 TRBD2 TGTGCCAGCACCCAACGGGACTATGCTGATGAGCAGTTCTTC CASTQRDYADEQFF
TRBJ1-1 once TRBV20-1 TRBD1 TGCAGTGCTGAGGACAGGGTCAACACTGAAGCTTTCTTT CSAEDRVNTEAFF
TRBJ2-6 NA TRBV12-3/TRBV12-4 NA TGTGTCAGCAGTTGGGACTTCCCAGGGCCAAATACTGGGGCCAACGTCCTGACTTTC CVSSWDFPGPNTGANVLTF
TRBJ1-5 many TRBV7-8 NA TGTGCCAGCAGCTTAGAGCTACCGACGGGGCTTGGGAATCAGCCCCAGCATTTT CASSLELPTGLGNQPQHF
TRBJ2-3 NA TRBV11-2 NA TGTGCCGGCAGCTCAGGGCTAGCAGGGACAGATACGCAGTATTTT CAGSSGLAGTDTQYF
TRBJ2-5 NA TRBV29-1 TRBD1 TGCAGCGCTGAAGGCTCGACAGGGTCCATTGGGACCCAGTACTTC CSAEGSTGSIGTQYF
TRBJ2-3 NA TRBV29-1 NA TGCAGCGTTGGAGCGTTGAGCAGGGTGGGGGTTAGCACAGATATGCAGTATTTT CSVGALSRVGVSTDMQYF
TRBJ1-1 few TRBV19 NA TGTGCCAGTAGCACCTCTCGAACCGGAGGGGGCACTGAAGCTTTCTTT CASSTSRTGGGTEAFF
TRBJ2-3 NA TRBV11-2 NA TGTGCCAGCAGCCTAGAGGGTACGAGCACAGATACGCAGTATTTT CASSLEGTSTDTQYF
TRBJ2-7 NA TRBV11-2 NA TGCGCCAGCAGCCTCACTCGACACGAGCAGTACTTC CASSLTRHEQYF
TRBJ2-3 many TRBV29-1 TRBD2 TGCAGCGTTGAGGGGACTAGCGGGAGCACAGATACGCAGTATTTT CSVEGTSGSTDTQYF
TRBJ2-7 NA TRBV6-1 TRBD2 TGTGCCAGCAGTACGGGAGGCTACGAGCAGTACTTC CASSTGGYEQYF
TRBJ1-1 many TRBV30 NA TGTGCCTGGAGTGTACCGGTCAGTTCAGAAGCTTTCTTT CAWSVPVSSEAFF
TRBJ2-7 once TRBV5-1 NA TGCGCCAGCAACTTGTTATCACAAGGCTATGAGCAGTACTTC CASNLLSQGYEQYF
TRBJ1-2 NA TRBV11-2 NA TGTGTCAACAGCTTCCATACGAACTATGGCTACACCTTC CVNSFHTNYGYTF
TRBJ2-2 few TRBV7-9 NA TGTGCCAGCAGCATATCCGGGGAGCTGTTTTTT CASSISGELFF
TRBJ2-5 many TRBV12-3/TRBV12-4 NA TGTGCCAGCAAGCCGGGACACCAAGAGACCCAGTACTTC CASKPGHQETQYF
TRBJ2-3 NA TRBV5-4 NA TGTGCCAGCAGCTCGAAAGCTAACACAGATACGCAGTATTTT CASSSKANTDTQYF
TRBJ1-2 NA TRBV12-3/TRBV12-4 NA TGTGCCAGCACCCCAAGCGGGGGTGGACGCTTGTTTGGCTACGCCTTC CASTPSGGGRLFGYAF
TRBJ2-6 NA TRBV11-2 TRBD1 TGCGCCAGCAGCTTAGGGGGCGCAGGGGTCAAAGTCCTGACTTTC CASSLGGAGVKVLTF
TRBJ2-7 NA TRBV7-8 TRBD2 TGTGCCAGCAGGGGGGGGGCTAGCGGGAGAACTAAGCACGAGCAGTACTTC CASRGGASGRTKHEQYF
TRBJ2-1 NA TRBV11-2 NA TGTGACAACAGCTTTATTTCATTGGGCGAGCAGTTCTTC CDNSFISLGEQFF
TRBJ2-3 few TRBV10-2 NA TGCGCCAGCAGTGATATCAGCACAGATACGCAGTATTTT CASSDISTDTQYF
TRBJ2-7 once TRBV6-2/TRBV6-3 NA TGTGCTAGCGCCTTTCGACAAGGGCGAAACTACGAGCAGTACTTC CASAFRQGRNYEQYF
TRBJ2-7 NA TRBV7-9 NA TGTGCCAGCAGCCATAACAGCGAGCAGTATTTC CASSHNSEQYF
TRBJ2-5 NA TRBV11-2 TRBD2 TGTGCCAGCATCCGGGGGGGGGGCGCAGAGACCCAGCACTTC CASIRGGGAETQHF
TRBJ2-3 few TRBV7-9 TRBD1 TGTGCCAGCAGCTTACCCGGACAGGGGACAGACGATACGCAGTATTTT CASSLPGQGTDDTQYF
TRBJ2-7 NA TRBV18 NA TGTGCCAGCTCACCTCCACTAACAGGAGAGCAGTACTTC CASSPPLTGEQYF